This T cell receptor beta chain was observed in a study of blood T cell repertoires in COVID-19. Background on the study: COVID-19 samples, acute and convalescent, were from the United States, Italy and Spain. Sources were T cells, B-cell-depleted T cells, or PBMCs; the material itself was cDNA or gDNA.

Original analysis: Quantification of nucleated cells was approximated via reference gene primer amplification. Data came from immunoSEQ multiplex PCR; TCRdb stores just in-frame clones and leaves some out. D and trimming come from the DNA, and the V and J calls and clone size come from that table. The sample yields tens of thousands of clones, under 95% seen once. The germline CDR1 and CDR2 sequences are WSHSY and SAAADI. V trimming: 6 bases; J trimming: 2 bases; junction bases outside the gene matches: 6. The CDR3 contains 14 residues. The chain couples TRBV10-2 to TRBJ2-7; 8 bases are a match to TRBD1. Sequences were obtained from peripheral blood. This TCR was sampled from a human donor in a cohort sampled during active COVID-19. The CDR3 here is CASRADRVPYEQYF. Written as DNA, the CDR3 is TGCGCCAGCAGGGCGGACAGGGTTCCCTACGAGCAGTACTTC.